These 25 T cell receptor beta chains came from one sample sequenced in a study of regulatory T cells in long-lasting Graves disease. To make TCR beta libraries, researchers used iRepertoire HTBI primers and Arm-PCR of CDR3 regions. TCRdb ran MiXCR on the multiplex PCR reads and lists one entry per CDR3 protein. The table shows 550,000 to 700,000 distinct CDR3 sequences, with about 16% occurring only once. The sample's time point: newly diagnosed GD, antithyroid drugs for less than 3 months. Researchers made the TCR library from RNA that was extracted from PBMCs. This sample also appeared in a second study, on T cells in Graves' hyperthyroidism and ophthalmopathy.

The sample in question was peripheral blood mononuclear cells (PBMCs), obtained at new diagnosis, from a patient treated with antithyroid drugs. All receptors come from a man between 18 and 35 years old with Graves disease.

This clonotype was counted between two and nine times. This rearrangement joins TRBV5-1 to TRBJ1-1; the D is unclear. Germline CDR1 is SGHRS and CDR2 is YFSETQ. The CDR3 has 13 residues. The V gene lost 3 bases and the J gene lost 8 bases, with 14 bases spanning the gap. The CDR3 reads CASSSGDKWEAFF. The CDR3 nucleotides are TGCGCCAGCAGCTCTGGGGATAAGTGGGAAGCTTTCTTT.

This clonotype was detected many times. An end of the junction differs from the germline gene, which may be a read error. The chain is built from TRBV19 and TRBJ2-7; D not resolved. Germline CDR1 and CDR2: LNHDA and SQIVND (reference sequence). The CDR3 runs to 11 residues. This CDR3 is CASSQGLEQYF. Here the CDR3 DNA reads TGCGCCAGCAGCCAAGGGCTGGAGCAGTACTTC.

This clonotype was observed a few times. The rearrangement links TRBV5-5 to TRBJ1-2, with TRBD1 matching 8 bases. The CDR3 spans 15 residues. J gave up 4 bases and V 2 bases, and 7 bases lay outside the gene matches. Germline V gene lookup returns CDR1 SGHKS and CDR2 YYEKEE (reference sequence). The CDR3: CASSFGTGLPYGYTF. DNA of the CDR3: TGTGCCAGCAGCTTCGGGACAGGCCTTCCCTATGGCTACACCTTC.

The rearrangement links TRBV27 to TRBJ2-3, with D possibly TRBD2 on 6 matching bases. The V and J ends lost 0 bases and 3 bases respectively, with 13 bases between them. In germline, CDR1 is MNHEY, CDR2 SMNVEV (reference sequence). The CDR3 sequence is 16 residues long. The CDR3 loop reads CASSLSWAGRTDTQYF. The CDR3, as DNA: TGTGCCAGCAGTTTATCTTGGGCAGGGAGGACAGATACGCAGTATTTT.

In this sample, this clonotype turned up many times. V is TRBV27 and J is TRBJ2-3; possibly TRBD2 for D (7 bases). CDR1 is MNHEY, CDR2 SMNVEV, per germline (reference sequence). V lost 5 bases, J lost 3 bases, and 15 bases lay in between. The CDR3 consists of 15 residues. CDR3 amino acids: CASSAPGGPTDTQYF. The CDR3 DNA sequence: TGTGCCAGCAGTGCCCCGGGGGGCCCAACAGATACGCAGTATTTT.

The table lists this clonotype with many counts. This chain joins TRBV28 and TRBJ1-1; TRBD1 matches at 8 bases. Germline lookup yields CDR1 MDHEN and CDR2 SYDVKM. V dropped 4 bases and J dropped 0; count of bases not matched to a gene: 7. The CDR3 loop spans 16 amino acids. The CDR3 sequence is CASSSVTGGMNTEAFF. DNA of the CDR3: TGTGCCAGCAGTTCCGTAACAGGGGGGATGAACACTGAAGCTTTCTTT.

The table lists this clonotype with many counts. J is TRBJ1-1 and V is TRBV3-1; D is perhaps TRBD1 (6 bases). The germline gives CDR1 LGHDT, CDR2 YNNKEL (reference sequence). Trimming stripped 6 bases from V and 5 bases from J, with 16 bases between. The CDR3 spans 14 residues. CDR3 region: CASSLLKGGTEAFF. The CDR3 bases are TGTGCCAGCAGTCTCCTTAAGGGGGGGACTGAAGCTTTCTTT.

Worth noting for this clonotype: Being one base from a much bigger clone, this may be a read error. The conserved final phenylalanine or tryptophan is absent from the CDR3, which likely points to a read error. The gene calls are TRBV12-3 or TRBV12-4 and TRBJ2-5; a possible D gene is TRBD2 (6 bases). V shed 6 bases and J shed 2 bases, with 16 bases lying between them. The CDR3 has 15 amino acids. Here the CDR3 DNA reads TGTGCCAGCAGACCGGGGGACCTCAATCAAGAGACCCAGTACCTC. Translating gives CASRPGDLNQETQYL.

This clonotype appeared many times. The CDR3 loop reads CASRASGGAGELFF. CDR3 bases: TGTGCCAGCAGAGCTAGCGGAGGAGCGGGGGAGCTGTTTTTT. V gene TRBV12-3 or TRBV12-4 combines with J gene TRBJ2-2; 7 bases are shared with TRBD2. The trim removed 6 bases at V and 8 bases at J, leaving 9 bases unmatched. The CDR3 loop spans 14 amino acids.

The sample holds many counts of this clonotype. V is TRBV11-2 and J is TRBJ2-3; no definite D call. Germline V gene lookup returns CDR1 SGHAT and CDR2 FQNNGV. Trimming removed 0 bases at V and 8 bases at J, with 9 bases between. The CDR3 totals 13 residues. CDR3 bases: TGTGCCAGCAGCTTAGACCTGTTGGGTACGCAGTATTTT. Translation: CASSLDLLGTQYF.

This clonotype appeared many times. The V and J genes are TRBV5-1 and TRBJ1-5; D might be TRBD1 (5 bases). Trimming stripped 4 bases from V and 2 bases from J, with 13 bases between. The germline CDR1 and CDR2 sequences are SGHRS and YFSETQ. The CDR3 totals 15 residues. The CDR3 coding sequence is TGCGCCAGCAGCCCCGAAGGGGTAGGCAATCAGCCCCAGCATTTT. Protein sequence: CASSPEGVGNQPQHF.

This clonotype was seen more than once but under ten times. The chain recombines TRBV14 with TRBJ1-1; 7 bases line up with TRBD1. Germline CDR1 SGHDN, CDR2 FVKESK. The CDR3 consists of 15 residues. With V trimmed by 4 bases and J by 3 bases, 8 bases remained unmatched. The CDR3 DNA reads TGTGCCAGCAGCCGCGCACAGGGGAGGGACACTGAAGCTTTCTTT. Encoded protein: CASSRAQGRDTEAFF.

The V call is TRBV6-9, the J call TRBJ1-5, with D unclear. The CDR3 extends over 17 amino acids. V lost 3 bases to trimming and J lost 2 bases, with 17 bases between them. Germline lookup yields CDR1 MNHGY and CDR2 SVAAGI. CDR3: CASSYSSNFLGNQPQHF. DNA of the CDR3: TGTGCCAGCAGTTACTCCTCCAATTTTCTGGGCAATCAGCCCCAGCATTTT.

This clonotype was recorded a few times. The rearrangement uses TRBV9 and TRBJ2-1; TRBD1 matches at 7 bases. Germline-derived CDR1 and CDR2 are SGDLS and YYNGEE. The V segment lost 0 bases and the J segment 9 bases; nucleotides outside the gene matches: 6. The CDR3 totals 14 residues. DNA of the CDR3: TGTGCCAGCAGCGTAGCTGTAGGGGGCACTGAGCAGTTCTTC. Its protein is CASSVAVGGTEQFF. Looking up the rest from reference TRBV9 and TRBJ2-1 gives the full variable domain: DSGVTQTPKHLITATGQRVTLRCSPRSGDLSVYWYQQSLDQGLQFLIQYYNGEERAKGNILERFSAQQFPDLHSELNLSSLELGDSALYFCASSVAVGGTEQFFGPGTRLTVL.

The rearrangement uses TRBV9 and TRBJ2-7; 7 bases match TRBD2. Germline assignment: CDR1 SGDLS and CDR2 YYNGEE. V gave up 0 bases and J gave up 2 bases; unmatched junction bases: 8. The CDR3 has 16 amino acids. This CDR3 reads CASSVGDGRTAYEQYF. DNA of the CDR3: TGTGCCAGCAGCGTAGGGGACGGGAGGACCGCCTACGAGCAGTACTTC.

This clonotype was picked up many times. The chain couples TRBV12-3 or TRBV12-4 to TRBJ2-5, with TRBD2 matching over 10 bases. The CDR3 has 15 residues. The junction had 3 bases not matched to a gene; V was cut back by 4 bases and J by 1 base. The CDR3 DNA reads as TGTGCCAGCAGTTCCGGGACTAGCGCCCAAGAGACCCAGTACTTC. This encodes CASSSGTSAQETQYF.

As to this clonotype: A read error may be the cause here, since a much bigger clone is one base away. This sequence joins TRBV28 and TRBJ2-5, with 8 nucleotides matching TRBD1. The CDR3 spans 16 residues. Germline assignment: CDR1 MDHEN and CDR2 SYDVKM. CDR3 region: CDSRSYSTGGKETQYF. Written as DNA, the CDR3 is TGTGACAGCAGATCCTATTCCACAGGGGGAAAAGAGACCCAGTACTTC.

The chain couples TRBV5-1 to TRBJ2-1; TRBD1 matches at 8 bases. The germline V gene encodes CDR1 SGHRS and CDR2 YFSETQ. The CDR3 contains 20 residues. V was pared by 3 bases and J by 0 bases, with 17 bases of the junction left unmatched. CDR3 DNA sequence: TGCGCCAGCAGCTCCTCCAAGGACAGGGTCAAGTGGCTCTCCTACAATGAGCAGTTCTTC. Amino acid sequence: CASSSSKDRVKWLSYNEQFF.

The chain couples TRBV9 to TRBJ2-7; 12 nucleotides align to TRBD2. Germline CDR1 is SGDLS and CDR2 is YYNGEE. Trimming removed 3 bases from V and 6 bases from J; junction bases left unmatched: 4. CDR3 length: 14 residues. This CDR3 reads CASSDRLAGVEQYF. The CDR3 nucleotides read TGTGCCAGCAGCGATAGACTAGCGGGAGTCGAGCAGTACTTC.

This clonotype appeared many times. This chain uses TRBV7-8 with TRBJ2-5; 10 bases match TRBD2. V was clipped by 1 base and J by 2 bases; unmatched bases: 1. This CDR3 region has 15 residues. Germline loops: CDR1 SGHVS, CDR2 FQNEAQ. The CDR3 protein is CASSLGAGGQETQYF. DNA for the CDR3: TGTGCCAGCAGCTTAGGAGCGGGAGGGCAAGAGACCCAGTACTTC.

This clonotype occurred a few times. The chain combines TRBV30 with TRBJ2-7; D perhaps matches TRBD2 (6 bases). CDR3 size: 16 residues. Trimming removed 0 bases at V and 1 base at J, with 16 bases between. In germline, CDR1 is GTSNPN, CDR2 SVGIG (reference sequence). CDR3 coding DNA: TGTGCCTGGAGTGTTTTTCGCGGTAGCGGTTCCTACGAGCAGTACTTC. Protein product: CAWSVFRGSGSYEQYF.

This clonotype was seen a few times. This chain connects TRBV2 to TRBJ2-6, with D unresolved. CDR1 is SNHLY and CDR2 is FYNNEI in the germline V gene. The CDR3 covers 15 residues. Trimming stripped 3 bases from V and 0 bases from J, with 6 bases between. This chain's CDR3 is CASSDIASGANVLTF. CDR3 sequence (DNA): TGTGCCAGCAGTGATATAGCCTCTGGGGCCAACGTCCTGACTTTC.

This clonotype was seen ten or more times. CDR3 nucleotide sequence: TGCAGTGCTAGAGATGAGGGACAGGGAAAGGGGTTAAATCAGCCCCAGCATTTT. Translated, it gives CSARDEGQGKGLNQPQHF. The genes are TRBV20-1 and TRBJ1-5; 9 nucleotides line up with TRBD1. The V and J ends lost 0 bases and 4 bases, in that order; junction bases with no gene match: 13. This CDR3 has 18 amino acids. Germline V gene sequence: CDR1 DFQATT, CDR2 SNEGSKA (reference sequence).

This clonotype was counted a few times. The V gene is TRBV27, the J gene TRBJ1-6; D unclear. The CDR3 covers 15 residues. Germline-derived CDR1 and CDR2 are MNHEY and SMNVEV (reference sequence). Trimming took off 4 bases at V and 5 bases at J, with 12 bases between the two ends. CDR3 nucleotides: TGTGCCAGCAGTTCGACCAAGACACATAATTCACCCCTCCACTTT. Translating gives CASSSTKTHNSPLHF.

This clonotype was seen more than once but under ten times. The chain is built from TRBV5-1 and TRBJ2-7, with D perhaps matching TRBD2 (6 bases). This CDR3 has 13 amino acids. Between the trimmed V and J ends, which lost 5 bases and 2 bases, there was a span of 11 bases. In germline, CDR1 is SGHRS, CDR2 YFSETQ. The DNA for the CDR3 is TGCGCCAGCAGGCAGGAGGGGCCCTACGAGCAGTACTTC. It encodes CASRQEGPYEQYF.